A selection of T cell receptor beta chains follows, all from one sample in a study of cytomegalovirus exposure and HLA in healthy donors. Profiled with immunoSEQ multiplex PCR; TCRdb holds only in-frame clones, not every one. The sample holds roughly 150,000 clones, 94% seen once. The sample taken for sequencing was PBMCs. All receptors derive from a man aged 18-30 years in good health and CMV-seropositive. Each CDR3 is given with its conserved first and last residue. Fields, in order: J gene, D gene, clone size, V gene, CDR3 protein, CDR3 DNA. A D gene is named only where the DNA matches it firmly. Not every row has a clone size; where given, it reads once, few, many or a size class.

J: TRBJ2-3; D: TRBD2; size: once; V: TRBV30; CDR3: CAWRRLAGVEDTQYF; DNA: TGTGCCTGGAGGAGACTAGCGGGAGTGGAAGATACGCAGTATTTT
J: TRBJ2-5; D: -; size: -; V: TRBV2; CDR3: CASSAWREKGQTQYF; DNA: TGTGCCAGCAGCGCCTGGAGGGAGAAAGGACAGACCCAGTACTTC
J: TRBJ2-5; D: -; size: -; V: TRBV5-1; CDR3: CASSAGLQETQYF; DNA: TGCGCCAGCAGTGCAGGTTTACAAGAGACCCAGTACTTC
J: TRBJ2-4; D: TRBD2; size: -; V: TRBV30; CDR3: CAWSAGLAENIQYF; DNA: TGTGCCTGGAGTGCGGGACTAGCGGAAAACATTCAGTACTTC
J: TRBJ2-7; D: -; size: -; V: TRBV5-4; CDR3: CASSAGQPNHYEQYF; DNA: TGTGCCAGCAGCGCGGGACAGCCAAACCATTACGAGCAGTACTTC
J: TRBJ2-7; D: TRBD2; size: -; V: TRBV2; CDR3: CASTEPGGTGSYEQYF; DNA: TGTGCCAGCACTGAACCGGGGGGAACAGGATCCTACGAGCAGTACTTC
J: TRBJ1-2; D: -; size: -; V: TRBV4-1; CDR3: CASSQEEASGYTF; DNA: TGCGCCAGCAGCCAAGAGGAGGCGAGTGGCTACACCTTC
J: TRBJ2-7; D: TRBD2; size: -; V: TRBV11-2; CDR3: CASSLDPSGRIPEQYF; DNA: TGTGCCAGCAGCTTAGATCCTAGCGGGAGGATCCCCGAGCAGTACTTC
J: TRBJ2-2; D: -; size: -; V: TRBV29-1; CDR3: CSVELGPGELFF; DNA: TGCAGCGTTGAACTGGGCCCCGGGGAGCTGTTTTTT
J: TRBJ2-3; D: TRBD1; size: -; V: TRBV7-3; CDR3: CASSPDRGVSDTQYF; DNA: TGTGCCAGCAGCCCTGACAGGGGCGTGTCAGATACGCAGTATTTT
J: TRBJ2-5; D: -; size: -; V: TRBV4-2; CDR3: CASSQDRLAETQYF; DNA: TGTGCCAGCAGCCAAGATCGCCTAGCAGAGACCCAGTACTTC
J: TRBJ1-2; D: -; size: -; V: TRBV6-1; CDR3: CASSEAPDFYGYTF; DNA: TGTGCCAGCAGTGAAGCCCCCGACTTCTATGGCTACACCTTC
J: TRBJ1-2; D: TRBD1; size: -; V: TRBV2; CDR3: CASLPDRVNYGYTF; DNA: TGTGCCAGCTTACCGGACAGGGTGAACTATGGCTACACCTTC
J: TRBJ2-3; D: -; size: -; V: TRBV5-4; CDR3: CASSLPGRGGRDTQYF; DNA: TGTGCCAGCAGCTTGCCCGGGAGAGGGGGCAGGGATACGCAGTATTTT
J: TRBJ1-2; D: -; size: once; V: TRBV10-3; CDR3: CAISGSTGGYTF; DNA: TGTGCCATCAGTGGATCTACGGGTGGCTACACCTTC
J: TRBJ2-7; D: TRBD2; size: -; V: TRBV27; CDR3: CASRDYQHEQYF; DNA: TGTGCCAGCCGGGACTACCAGCACGAGCAGTACTTC
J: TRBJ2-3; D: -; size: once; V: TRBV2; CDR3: CASSGTATAFRTDTQYF; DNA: TGTGCCAGCAGTGGTACAGCGACAGCATTCCGCACAGATACGCAGTATTTT
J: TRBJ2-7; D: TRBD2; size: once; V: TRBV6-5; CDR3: CASSYLRDYTYEQYF; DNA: TGTGCCAGCAGTTACCTCCGGGACTATACCTACGAGCAGTACTTC
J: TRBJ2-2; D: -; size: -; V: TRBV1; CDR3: CTSSHPTQLAGGPGELFF; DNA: TGCACCAGCAGCCACCCCACCCAACTAGCGGGAGGGCCCGGGGAGCTGTTTTTT
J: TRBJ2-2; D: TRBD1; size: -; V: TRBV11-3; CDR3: CASSLDKGRGHTGELFF; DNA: TGTGCCAGCAGCTTAGATAAAGGCAGGGGGCACACCGGGGAGCTGTTTTTT
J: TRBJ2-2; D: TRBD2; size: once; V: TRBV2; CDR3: CASSETSGSTGELFF; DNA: TGTGCCAGCAGTGAAACTAGCGGATCCACCGGGGAGCTGTTTTTT
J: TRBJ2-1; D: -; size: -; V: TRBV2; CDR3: CASTQGYNEQFF; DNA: TGTGCCAGCACGCAGGGATACAATGAGCAGTTCTTC
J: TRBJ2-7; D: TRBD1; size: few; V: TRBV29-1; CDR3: CSVVPDRVSYEQYF; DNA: TGCAGCGTTGTTCCGGACAGGGTTTCCTACGAGCAGTACTTC
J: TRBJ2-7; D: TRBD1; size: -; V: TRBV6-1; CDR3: CASRRQGYEQYF; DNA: TGTGCCAGCAGGAGACAGGGCTACGAGCAGTACTTC
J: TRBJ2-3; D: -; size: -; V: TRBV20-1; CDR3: CSATGTDTQYF; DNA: TGCAGTGCTACAGGGACAGATACGCAGTATTTT
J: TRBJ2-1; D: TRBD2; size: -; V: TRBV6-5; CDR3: CASSNRGDEDEQFF; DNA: TGTGCCAGCAGCAATCGGGGGGACGAGGATGAGCAGTTCTTC
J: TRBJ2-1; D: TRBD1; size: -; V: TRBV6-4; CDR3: CASSEQGAVSEQFF; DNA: TGTGCCAGCAGTGAACAGGGGGCGGTGAGTGAGCAGTTCTTC
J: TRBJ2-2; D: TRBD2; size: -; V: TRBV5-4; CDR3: CATRGAGEGIGELFF; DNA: TGTGCCACCCGAGGGGCGGGAGAAGGTATCGGGGAGCTGTTTTTT
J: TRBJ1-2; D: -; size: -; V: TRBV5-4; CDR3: CASSPGLANYGYTF; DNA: TGTGCCAGCAGCCCAGGGTTGGCTAACTATGGCTACACCTTC
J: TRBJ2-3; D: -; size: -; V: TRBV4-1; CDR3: CASSLLGQTTDTQYF; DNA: TGCGCCAGCAGCCTCCTAGGACAGACCACAGATACGCAGTATTTT
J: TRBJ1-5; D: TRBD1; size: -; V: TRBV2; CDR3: CASTRDRVGGPQHF; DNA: TGTGCCAGCACCCGGGACAGGGTGGGGGGGCCCCAGCATTTT
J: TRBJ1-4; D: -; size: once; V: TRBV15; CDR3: CATSREGGAREKLFF; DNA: TGTGCCACCAGCAGAGAAGGGGGGGCGCGAGAAAAACTGTTTTTT
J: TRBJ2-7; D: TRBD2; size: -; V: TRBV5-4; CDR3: CASSRSISGSPSSEQYF; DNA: TGTGCCAGCAGCCGATCCATTAGCGGGAGCCCTAGTAGCGAGCAGTACTTC
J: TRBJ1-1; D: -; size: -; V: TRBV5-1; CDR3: CASTTGGGGPEAFF; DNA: TGCGCCAGCACGACGGGGGGAGGAGGCCCTGAAGCTTTCTTT
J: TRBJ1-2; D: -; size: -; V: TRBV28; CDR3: CASSTWRKGYTF; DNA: TGTGCCAGCAGTACTTGGCGGAAAGGCTACACCTTC
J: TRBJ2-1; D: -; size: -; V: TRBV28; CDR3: CASSLGAGDEQFF; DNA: TGTGCCAGCAGTTTGGGAGCGGGTGATGAGCAGTTCTTC
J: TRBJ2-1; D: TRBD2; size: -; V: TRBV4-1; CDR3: CASSQPSGRRNEQFF; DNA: TGCGCCAGCAGCCAACCTAGCGGGCGGAGGAATGAGCAGTTCTTC
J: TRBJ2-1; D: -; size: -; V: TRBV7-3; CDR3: CASSSTPGYNEQFF; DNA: TGTGCCAGCAGCTCCACCCCAGGTTACAATGAGCAGTTCTTC
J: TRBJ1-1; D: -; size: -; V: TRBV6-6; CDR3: CASSYSTGRGTEAFF; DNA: TGTGCCAGCAGTTACTCGACGGGCAGGGGCACTGAAGCTTTCTTT
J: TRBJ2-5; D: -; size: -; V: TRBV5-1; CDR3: CASSWGLAEETQYF; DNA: TGCGCCAGCAGCTGGGGACTTGCAGAAGAGACCCAGTACTTC
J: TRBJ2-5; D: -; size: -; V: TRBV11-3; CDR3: CASSQRTAYQETQYF; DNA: TGTGCCAGCAGCCAGCGGACGGCTTACCAAGAGACCCAGTACTTC
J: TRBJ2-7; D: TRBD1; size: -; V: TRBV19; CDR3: CASSRGTGAYEQYF; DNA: TGTGCCAGTAGTCGCGGGACAGGTGCCTACGAGCAGTACTTC
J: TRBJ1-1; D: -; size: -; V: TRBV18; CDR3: CASSPGSEMNTEAFF; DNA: TGTGCCAGCTCACCTGGCAGTGAAATGAACACTGAAGCTTTCTTT
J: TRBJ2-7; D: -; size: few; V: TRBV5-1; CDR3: CASSLRSGTLGEQYF; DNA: TGCGCCAGCAGCTTGCGGTCGGGAACCCTTGGGGAGCAGTACTTC
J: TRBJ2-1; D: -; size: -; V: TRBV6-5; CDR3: CASSDGGVYNEQFF; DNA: TGTGCCAGCTCTGACGGAGGGGTCTACAATGAGCAGTTCTTC
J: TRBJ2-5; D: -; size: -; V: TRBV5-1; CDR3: CASSPWAGLETQYF; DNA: TGCGCCAGCAGCCCCTGGGCAGGGCTGGAGACCCAGTACTTC